The next 29 T cell receptor beta chains were all read from a single sample in a study of blood T cell repertoires in COVID-19. Method: immunoSEQ multiplex PCR; TCRdb's copy keeps in-frame clones and lacks some. The sample has about 340,000 clones, 75% to 90% seen once. Sequencing was performed on peripheral blood. These receptors came from a woman in her forties or fifties with COVID-19, enrolled during active disease.

The chain links TRBV9 to TRBJ2-1, with D perhaps matching TRBD2 (5 bases). Trimming took off 3 bases at V and 6 bases at J, with 10 bases between the two ends. The CDR3 extends over 13 amino acids. Per the germline V gene, CDR1 is SGDLS and CDR2 is YYNGEE. This chain's CDR3 is CASSEIAFNEQFF. CDR3 in DNA: TGTGCCAGCAGCGAAATAGCGTTCAATGAGCAGTTCTTC.

This clone has a single count. The gene calls are TRBV5-1 and TRBJ1-1, with TRBD1 as a possible D gene (6 bases). Trimming left V 3 bases short and J 3 bases short, with 15 bases between. Per germline, CDR1 SGHRS and CDR2 YFSETQ. The CDR3 sequence is 15 residues long. CDR3: CASSWGTGFDTEAFF. The DNA for the CDR3 is TGCGCCAGCAGCTGGGGTACAGGGTTTGACACTGAAGCTTTCTTT.

This clone was seen just once. The V call is TRBV14, the J call TRBJ2-1, with TRBD2 matching over 8 bases. The V gene's germline CDR1 is SGHDN and CDR2 FVKESK. V lost 10 bases and J lost 2; bases outside the gene matches: 13. This CDR3 has 16 amino acids. The CDR3, as DNA: TGTGCCACCTCCCCCTGGGCGGGAGGCACCTACAATGAGCAGTTCTTC. This encodes CATSPWAGGTYNEQFF.

The chain is built from TRBV5-1 and TRBJ2-1, with a tentative D call TRBD2 (5 bases). Germline values: CDR1 SGHRS, CDR2 YFSETQ. This CDR3 is 17 amino acids long. V lost 0 bases to trimming and J lost 3 bases, with 16 bases between them. CDR3: CASSLGASFPDYNEQFF. DNA for the CDR3: TGCGCCAGCAGCTTGGGGGCTAGCTTTCCAGACTACAATGAGCAGTTCTTC. Combining the CDR3 with reference TRBV5-1 and TRBJ2-1 gives the whole variable domain KAGVTQTPRYLIKTRGQQVTLSCSPISGHRSVSWYQQTPGQGLQFLFEYFSETQRNKGNFPGRFSGRQFSNSRSEMNVSTLELGDSALYLCASSLGASFPDYNEQFFGPGTRLTVL.

This chain connects TRBV7-2 to TRBJ2-2; weak D call: TRBD2 (5 bases). The CDR3 runs 16 residues. V lost 4 bases and J 3 bases, leaving 15 bases between the germline ends. Germline CDR1 SGHTA, CDR2 FQGNSA. The CDR3 reads CASSSGLARHTGELFF. CDR3 nucleotide sequence: TGTGCCAGCAGCTCAGGTTTAGCGAGGCACACCGGGGAGCTGTTTTTT.

The chain has TRBV29-1 and TRBJ2-7; 7 bases agree with TRBD1. J lost 0 bases, V lost 7 bases, and 3 bases had no gene match. From germline, CDR1 is SQVTM and CDR2 ANQGSEA. This CDR3 contains 12 residues. The CDR3 nucleotides are TGCAGCGCTGGACAGGCCTCCTACGAGCAGTACTTC. Protein sequence: CSAGQASYEQYF.

V and J are TRBV6-1 and TRBJ2-1; 12 positions agree with TRBD2. V was pared by 4 bases and J by 9 bases, with 13 bases of the junction left unmatched. Germline CDR1 and CDR2: MNHNS and SASEGT. CDR3 size: 17 residues. The chain's CDR3 is CASSVLLLAGGRGEQFF. As DNA, the CDR3 is TGTGCCAGCAGTGTCCTACTACTAGCGGGAGGTAGGGGTGAGCAGTTCTTC.

The V gene is TRBV9, the J gene TRBJ2-3; TRBD2 aligns across 9 bases. CDR1 SGDLS and CDR2 YYNGEE come from the germline V gene. Trimming removed 5 bases from V and 4 bases from J; junction bases left unmatched: 5. This CDR3 region has 14 residues. The CDR3 is CASRAGGTSDTQYF. The CDR3, as DNA: TGTGCCAGCAGAGCGGGAGGAACGTCAGATACGCAGTATTTT.

Only one count was recorded for this clone. This chain links TRBV24-1 with TRBJ2-1; a weak D match, TRBD1 (5 bases). The CDR3 sequence is 15 residues long. V was clipped by 6 bases and J by 6 bases, with 17 bases between them. Germline loops: CDR1 KGHDR, CDR2 SFDVKD. CDR3 residues: CATSRSGIETNEQFF. The CDR3, as DNA: TGTGCCACCAGTAGATCAGGGATTGAGACCAATGAGCAGTTCTTC.

This CDR3 reads CASSLARRINEQFF. DNA of the CDR3: TGTGCCAGCAGCTTAGCGAGGCGGATTAATGAGCAGTTCTTC. The chain is built from TRBV11-2 and TRBJ2-1; D is uncertain. Deletions cut 1 base from V and 7 bases from J, with 11 bases between. This CDR3 has 14 residues. Germline CDR1 and CDR2: SGHAT and FQNNGV.

V and J are TRBV18 and TRBJ1-2, with D hard to call. The germline V gene encodes CDR1 KGHSH and CDR2 LQKENI. The CDR3 totals 14 residues. Trimming cost V 2 bases and J 1 base, with 8 bases left between them. CDR3 bases: TGTGCCAGCTCACCAAACGGACTTAACTATGGCTACACCTTC. It is translated as CASSPNGLNYGYTF. Together with reference TRBV18 and TRBJ1-2, the CDR3 gives the full variable domain: NAGVMQNPRHLVRRRGQEARLRCSPMKGHSHVYWYRQLPEEGLKFMVYLQKENIIDESGMPKERFSAEFPKEGPSILRIQQVVRGDSAAYFCASSPNGLNYGYTFGSGTRLTVV.

V and J are TRBV18 and TRBJ1-4; maybe TRBD1 (5 bases). Germline CDR1 KGHSH, CDR2 LQKENI. V was trimmed by 0 bases and J by 7 bases, leaving 18 bases between them. The CDR3 length is 17 residues. The chain's CDR3 is CASSPPRVGGRGEKLFF. The DNA for the CDR3 is TGTGCCAGCTCACCACCCCGAGTGGGGGGAAGGGGTGAAAAACTGTTTTTT.

This chain joins TRBV5-1 and TRBJ2-3; TRBD1 matches 8 bases. The CDR3 extends over 14 amino acids. Germline values: CDR1 SGHRS, CDR2 YFSETQ. With 4 bases clipped from V and 4 bases from J, the junction kept 5 bases outside the gene matches. CDR3 sequence reads: CASSVDRGSDTQYF. CDR3 nucleotides: TGCGCCAGCAGCGTAGACAGGGGCTCAGATACGCAGTATTTT.

The genes are TRBV11-3 and TRBJ1-2; D is possibly TRBD1 (6 bases). Between the trimmed V and J ends, which lost 5 bases and 0 bases, there was a span of 16 bases. This CDR3 comprises 16 residues. Germline loops: CDR1 SGHNT, CDR2 YENEEA. The CDR3 DNA reads TGTGCCAGCAGCCTAGGGCACAGGGCGACTAACTATGGCTACACCTTC. This gives the protein CASSLGHRATNYGYTF.

A few counts support this clone. The chain combines TRBV6-2 or TRBV6-3 with TRBJ1-5, with 8 nucleotides matching TRBD1. The germline gives CDR1 MNHEY, CDR2 SVGEGT. V shed 6 bases, J shed 9 bases, and the junction held 7 bases outside the gene matches. This CDR3 contains 13 residues. The CDR3 DNA sequence: TGTGCCAGCAGCTCAGACAGGGGTTTGCCCCAGCATTTT. Its translation is CASSSDRGLPQHF.

The chain carries TRBV4-1 and TRBJ2-7; the D gene is possibly TRBD1 (5 bases). V gave up 0 bases and J gave up 6 bases, with 12 bases separating them. Germline CDR1 reads MGHRA; CDR2 reads YSYEKL. This CDR3 region has 14 residues. CDR3: CASSQEPRVGEQYF. The CDR3 region has the DNA TGCGCCAGCAGCCAAGAACCCAGGGTCGGCGAGCAGTACTTC.

V gene TRBV12-5 combines with J gene TRBJ1-5, with 9 nucleotides matching TRBD1. With 6 bases clipped from V and 10 bases from J, the junction kept 13 bases outside the gene matches. Germline V gene sequence: CDR1 LGHNT, CDR2 FRNRAP. The CDR3 totals 15 residues. CDR3 nucleotide sequence: TGTGCTAGTGGACCACTTGGGGGACAGGGACTTCCCCAGCATTTT. Protein sequence: CASGPLGGQGLPQHF.

The rearrangement joins TRBV30 to TRBJ1-6; tentative D call: TRBD1 (5 bases). This CDR3 spans 15 amino acids. Germline V gene data show CDR1 as GTSNPN and CDR2 as SVGIG (reference sequence). Trimming took off 2 bases at V and 10 bases at J, with 18 bases between the two ends. Written as DNA, the CDR3 is TGTGCCTGGAGTCGATATCAGGGTTTGGGGTCACCCCTCCACTTT. As protein: CAWSRYQGLGSPLHF.

This clone has just one count. This sequence joins TRBV6-5 and TRBJ2-3; 10 bases line up with TRBD2. The CDR3 spans 16 residues. V dropped 3 bases and J dropped 4; count of bases not matched to a gene: 7. Germline V gene lookup returns CDR1 MNHEY and CDR2 SVGAGI. The CDR3 nucleotides are TGTGCCAGCAGTTATGAGACTAGCGGGTTCGCAGATACGCAGTATTTT. It is translated as CASSYETSGFADTQYF.

The CDR3 is CAGKQGPSTDTQYF. The CDR3, as DNA: TGTGCCGGAAAACAGGGACCTAGCACAGATACGCAGTATTTT. The chain combines TRBV2 with TRBJ2-3; D might be TRBD1 (6 bases). Germline V gene lookup returns CDR1 SNHLY and CDR2 FYNNEI. The CDR3 is 14 amino acids. Between the trimmed V and J ends, which lost 11 bases and 0 bases, there was a span of 15 bases.

V usage is TRBV7-2 and J usage is TRBJ2-7; TRBD1 is a possible D gene (5 bases). V was shortened by 5 bases and J by 4 bases, with 18 bases between the two germline ends. The CDR3 contains 15 residues. From germline, CDR1 is SGHTA and CDR2 FQGNSA. The CDR3 sequence is CASSLDASPGYEQYF. The CDR3 DNA follows: TGTGCCAGCAGCCTTGACGCGAGTCCAGGGTACGAGCAGTACTTC.

This sequence joins TRBV7-2 and TRBJ2-4, with D perhaps TRBD1 (6 bases). The germline CDR1 and CDR2 sequences are SGHTA and FQGNSA. V was trimmed by 4 bases and J by 0 bases, leaving 16 bases between them. The CDR3 is 17 amino acids. The CDR3 coding sequence is TGTGCCAGCAGCTCTAGGGGACAATTACTAGCCAAAAACATTCAGTACTTC. Translation gives CASSSRGQLLAKNIQYF.

The chain has TRBV6-5 and TRBJ2-5; the match to TRBD2 covers 8 bases. The germline gives CDR1 MNHEY, CDR2 SVGAGI. Trimming cost V 3 bases and J 5 bases; bases outside gene matches: 8. The CDR3 covers 15 residues. CDR3 residues: CASSYGTSRSETQYF. The CDR3 coding sequence is TGTGCCAGCAGTTATGGGACTAGTCGGTCGGAGACCCAGTACTTC.

V usage is TRBV5-4 and J usage is TRBJ2-5; D is possibly TRBD2 (5 bases). Per germline, CDR1 SGHNT and CDR2 YYREEE (reference sequence). The CDR3 sequence is 13 residues long. V dropped 4 bases and J dropped 7 bases, with 14 bases sitting between them. CDR3 region: CASSPAEGGTQYF. CDR3 bases: TGTGCCAGCAGCCCTGCCGAGGGCGGGACCCAGTACTTC.

This rearrangement joins TRBV5-5 to TRBJ1-4; D is unresolved. Germline assignment: CDR1 SGHKS and CDR2 YYEKEE (reference sequence). The germline V and J ends were trimmed by 2 bases and 5 bases, with 4 bases remaining between them. The CDR3 spans 12 residues. Written as DNA, the CDR3 is TGTGCCAGCAGCTTCTTAAATGAAAAACTGTTTTTT. This sequence encodes CASSFLNEKLFF.

This chain links TRBV5-1 with TRBJ2-2; TRBD1 might be the D (7 bases). V was clipped by 8 bases and J by 6 bases, with 17 bases between them. CDR1 SGHRS and CDR2 YFSETQ come from the germline V gene. The CDR3 runs 14 residues. DNA for the CDR3: TGCGCCAGTCAGGGGGGCTACATGGCCGGGGAGCTGTTTTTT. Translating gives CASQGGYMAGELFF.

CDR3 protein: CASSLASSGRAYNEQFF. The CDR3 nucleotides are TGTGCCAGCAGCTTGGCCAGTAGCGGGAGGGCCTACAATGAGCAGTTCTTC. The chain links TRBV5-5 to TRBJ2-1; 11 nucleotides match TRBD2. V trimming: 0 bases; J trimming: 2 bases; junction bases outside the gene matches: 4. This CDR3 contains 17 residues. Per germline, CDR1 SGHKS and CDR2 YYEKEE (reference sequence).

The CDR3 here is CAWSVQGRGAEAFF. Here the CDR3 DNA reads TGTGCCTGGAGTGTACAAGGCAGGGGAGCTGAAGCTTTCTTT. The chain couples TRBV30 to TRBJ1-1, with a possible D match to TRBD1 (6 bases). V was trimmed by 0 bases and J by 6 bases, leaving 14 bases between them. CDR1 and CDR2 from the germline V gene are GTSNPN and SVGIG (reference sequence). The CDR3 runs 14 residues.

This clone has just a few counts. DNA for the CDR3: TGTGCCAGCAGCCAAGGCGGCTTGAACACTGAAGCTTTCTTT. It translates to CASSQGGLNTEAFF. This rearrangement joins TRBV3-1 (or the pseudogene TRBV3-2) to TRBJ1-1; D is ambiguous. CDR1 and CDR2 from the germline V gene are LGHDT and YNNKEL (reference sequence). Deletions cut 1 base from V and 0 bases from J, with 6 bases between. The CDR3 is 14 residues long.